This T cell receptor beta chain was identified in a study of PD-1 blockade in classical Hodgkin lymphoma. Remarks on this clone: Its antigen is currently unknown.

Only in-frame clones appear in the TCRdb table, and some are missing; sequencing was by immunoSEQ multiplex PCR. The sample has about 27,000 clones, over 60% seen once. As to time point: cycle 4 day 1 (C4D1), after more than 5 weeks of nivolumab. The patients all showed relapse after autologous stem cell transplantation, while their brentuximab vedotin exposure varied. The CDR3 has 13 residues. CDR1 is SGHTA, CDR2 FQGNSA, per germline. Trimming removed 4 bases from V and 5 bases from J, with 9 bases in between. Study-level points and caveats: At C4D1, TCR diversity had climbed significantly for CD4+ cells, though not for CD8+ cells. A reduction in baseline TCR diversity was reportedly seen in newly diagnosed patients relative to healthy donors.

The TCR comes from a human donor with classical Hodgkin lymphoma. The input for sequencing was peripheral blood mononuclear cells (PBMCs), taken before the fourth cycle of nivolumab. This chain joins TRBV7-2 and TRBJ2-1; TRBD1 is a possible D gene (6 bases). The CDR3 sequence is CASSSDSHNEQFF. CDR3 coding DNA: TGTGCCAGCAGCTCGGACAGTCACAATGAGCAGTTCTTC. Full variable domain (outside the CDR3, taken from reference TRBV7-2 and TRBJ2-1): GAGVSQSPSNKVTEKGKDVELRCDPISGHTALYWYRQSLGQGLEFLIYFQGNSAPDKSGLPSDRFSAERTGGSVSTLTIQRTQQEDSAVYLCASSSDSHNEQFFGPGTRLTVL.